The 15 T cell receptor beta chains reported below all come from one sample, sequenced in a study of blood T cell repertoires in COVID-19. The data were produced by immunoSEQ multiplex PCR, yet TCRdb's version contains in-frame clones alone and is incomplete. The sample yields just over 350,000 clones, approximately 84% seen once. Source material: PBMCs or T cells enriched from blood (not recorded which). The receptors shown here come from a woman in her twenties or thirties who had recovered from COVID-19.

This sequence joins TRBV13 and TRBJ1-1, with D unclear. Germline V CDR1 and CDR2: PRHDT, FYEKMQ (reference sequence). The V end was cut by 1 base, the J end by 5 bases, with 8 bases between. This CDR3 spans 13 amino acids. The CDR3 DNA sequence: TGTGCCAGCAGCTTAGAAGGAGGAACTGAAGCTTTCTTT. Translated: CASSLEGGTEAFF.

To note about this clone: A junction end diverges from the germline sequence, so it may reflect a read error. This chain joins TRBV4-2 and TRBJ2-2; TRBD2 agrees at 11 bases. Germline V gene lookup returns CDR1 LGHNA and CDR2 YNFKEQ. The CDR3 contains 17 residues. CDR3 loop: CASTQASGGLNTGELFF. CDR3 coding DNA: TGTGCCAGCACCCAAGCTAGCGGGGGGTTGAACACCGGGGAGCTGTTTTTT.

For the CDR3, the DNA is TGTGCCAGCTCACCAGTCGACAGGGGGCTGTCTAATGAAAAACTGTTTTTT. Its protein product is CASSPVDRGLSNEKLFF. The chain employs TRBV18 and TRBJ1-4, with 10 bases matching TRBD1. CDR1 and CDR2 (germline): KGHSH, LQKENI. The V segment lost 2 bases and the J segment 3 bases; nucleotides outside the gene matches: 6. This CDR3 region has 17 residues.

The V call is TRBV28, the J call TRBJ2-3; D unclear. V dropped 1 base and J dropped 1 base, with 3 bases sitting between them. Germline loops: CDR1 MDHEN, CDR2 SYDVKM. The CDR3 spans 13 residues. DNA for the CDR3: TGTGCCAGCAGTTTATCCGGCACAGATACGCAGTATTTT. It yields the protein CASSLSGTDTQYF. Together with reference TRBV28 and TRBJ2-3, the CDR3 gives the full variable domain: DVKVTQSSRYLVKRTGEKVFLECVQDMDHENMFWYRQDPGLGLRLIYFSYDVKMKEKGDIPEGYSVSREKKERFSLILESASTNQTSMYLCASSLSGTDTQYFGPGTRLTVL.

This sequence joins TRBV5-1 and TRBJ2-3; 9 bases map to TRBD2. Trimming took 3 bases from V and 1 from J; bases not matched to a gene: 3. CDR3 length equals 15 residues. Germline CDR1 reads SGHRS; CDR2 reads YFSETQ. CDR3 loop: CASSSIAGGTDTQYF. The CDR3, as DNA: TGCGCCAGCAGCTCCATAGCGGGAGGCACAGATACGCAGTATTTT.

This rearrangement joins TRBV18 to TRBJ1-5, with D possibly matching TRBD1 (6 bases). Germline CDR1 KGHSH, CDR2 LQKENI. V was shortened by 5 bases and J by 8 bases, with 13 bases between the two germline ends. The CDR3 extends over 13 amino acids. CDR3 coding DNA: TGTGCCAGCTCATCGCAGGGGCGGGAGCCCCAGCATTTT. Its translation: CASSSQGREPQHF.

The V and J genes are TRBV2 and TRBJ1-6, with unresolved D. Looked up from germline, CDR1 is SNHLY and CDR2 is FYNNEI. The V gene lost 9 bases and the J gene lost 0 bases, with 12 bases spanning the gap. The CDR3 length is 15 residues. In DNA form, the CDR3 reads TGTGCCAGTACCTTTGAGAGCTCCTATAATTCACCCCTCCACTTT. Residues: CASTFESSYNSPLHF.

The V and J genes are TRBV5-1 and TRBJ2-1, with a weak D call TRBD2 (5 bases). Per germline, CDR1 SGHRS and CDR2 YFSETQ. This CDR3 is built from 14 residues. V was shortened by 4 bases and J by 3 bases, with 11 bases between the two germline ends. CDR3: CASSAETNYNEQFF. The CDR3 DNA follows: TGCGCCAGCAGCGCCGAGACTAACTACAATGAGCAGTTCTTC.

The rearrangement joins TRBV5-6 to TRBJ2-7, with TRBD2 matching over 10 bases. Germline V gene lookup returns CDR1 SGHDT and CDR2 YYEEEE. V shed 0 bases and J 4 bases; nucleotides not matched to a gene: 4. The CDR3 runs to 15 residues. In nucleotides, the CDR3 is TGTGCCAGCAGCTTGGGGACTAGCGGTATATACGAGCAGTACTTC. It translates to CASSLGTSGIYEQYF.

The chain combines TRBV9 with TRBJ2-7; D perhaps matches TRBD2 (5 bases). Germline CDR1 reads SGDLS; CDR2 reads YYNGEE. The CDR3 spans 15 residues. With 4 bases removed from V and 1 base from J, the gap between germline ends came to 15 bases. This chain's CDR3 is CASSPSWHSSYEQYF. In DNA, the CDR3 is TGTGCCAGCAGCCCTAGCTGGCACAGTTCCTACGAGCAGTACTTC.

This rearrangement joins TRBV28 to TRBJ1-1; D might be TRBD1 (6 bases). This CDR3 has 13 residues. Trimming shortened V by 9 bases and J by 3 bases, and 14 bases separated the two germline ends. Germline CDR1 and CDR2: MDHEN and SYDVKM. In DNA, the CDR3 is TGTGCCAGTACAGGGTCTAAGGACACTGAAGCTTTCTTT. It encodes CASTGSKDTEAFF. The whole variable domain, filled in from reference TRBV28 and TRBJ1-1, reads DVKVTQSSRYLVKRTGEKVFLECVQDMDHENMFWYRQDPGLGLRLIYFSYDVKMKEKGDIPEGYSVSREKKERFSLILESASTNQTSMYLCASTGSKDTEAFFGQGTRLTVV.

The rearrangement joins TRBV6-5 to TRBJ2-5, with TRBD1 matching 7 bases. Trimming removed 4 bases from V and 2 bases from J; junction bases left unmatched: 7. Per the germline V gene, CDR1 is MNHEY and CDR2 is SVGAGI. The CDR3 covers 15 residues. CDR3 region: CASSSRDRQQETQYF. The CDR3 DNA reads as TGTGCCAGCAGTTCCCGGGACAGACAGCAAGAGACCCAGTACTTC.

The CDR3 sequence: CASSSGQATYNEQFF. The CDR3 nucleotides are TGTGCCAGCAGCTCGGGACAGGCCACCTACAATGAGCAGTTCTTC. This chain connects TRBV7-3 to TRBJ2-1, with 8 nucleotides matching TRBD1. V dropped 4 bases and J dropped 2; count of bases not matched to a gene: 4. Germline V lookup: CDR1 SGHTA, CDR2 FQGTGA. The CDR3 runs to 15 residues.

The V call is TRBV28, the J call TRBJ1-6; 8 bases are a match to TRBD1. The CDR3 runs 14 residues. V trimming: 5 bases; J trimming: 8 bases; junction bases outside the gene matches: 5. From germline, CDR1 is MDHEN and CDR2 SYDVKM. The CDR3 DNA is TGTGCCAGCAGTGCGGGACAGGCGGATTCACCCCTCCACTTT. Amino acid sequence: CASSAGQADSPLHF.

The V gene is TRBV30, the J gene TRBJ1-2; 7 nucleotides agree with TRBD1. Germline V gives CDR1 GTSNPN, CDR2 SVGIG (reference sequence). CDR3 length: 15 amino acids. After removal of 4 bases from V and 2 bases from J, the junction contained 10 bases not matched to a gene. CDR3 loop: CAWNQGDVSNYGYTF. The CDR3 bases are TGTGCCTGGAACCAGGGGGACGTGTCCAACTATGGCTACACCTTC.